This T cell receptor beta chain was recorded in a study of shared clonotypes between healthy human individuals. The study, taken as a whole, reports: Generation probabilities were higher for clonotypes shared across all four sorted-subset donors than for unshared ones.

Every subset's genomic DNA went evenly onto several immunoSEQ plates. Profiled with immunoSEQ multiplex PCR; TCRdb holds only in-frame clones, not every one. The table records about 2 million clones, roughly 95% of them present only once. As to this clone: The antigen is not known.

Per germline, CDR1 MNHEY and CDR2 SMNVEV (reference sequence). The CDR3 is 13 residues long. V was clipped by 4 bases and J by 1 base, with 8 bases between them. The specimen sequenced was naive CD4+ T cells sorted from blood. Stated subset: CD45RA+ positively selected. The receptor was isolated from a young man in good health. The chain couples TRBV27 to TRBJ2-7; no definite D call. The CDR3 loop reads CASSSQVSYEQYF. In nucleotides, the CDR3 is TGTGCCAGCAGTTCCCAGGTTTCCTACGAGCAGTACTTC.